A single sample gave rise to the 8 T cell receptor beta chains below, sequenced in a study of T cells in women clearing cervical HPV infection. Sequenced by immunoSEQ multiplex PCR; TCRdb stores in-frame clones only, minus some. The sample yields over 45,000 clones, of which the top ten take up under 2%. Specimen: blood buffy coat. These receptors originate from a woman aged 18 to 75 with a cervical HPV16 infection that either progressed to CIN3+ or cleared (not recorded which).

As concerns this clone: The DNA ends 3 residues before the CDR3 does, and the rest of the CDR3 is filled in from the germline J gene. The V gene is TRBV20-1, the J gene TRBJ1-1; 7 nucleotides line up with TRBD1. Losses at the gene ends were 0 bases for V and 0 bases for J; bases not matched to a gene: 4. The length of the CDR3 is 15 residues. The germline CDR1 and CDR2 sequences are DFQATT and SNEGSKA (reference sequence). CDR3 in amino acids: CSARDQGGLNTEAFF. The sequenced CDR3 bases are TGCAGTGCTAGAGACCAGGGGGGTCTGAACACTGAA.

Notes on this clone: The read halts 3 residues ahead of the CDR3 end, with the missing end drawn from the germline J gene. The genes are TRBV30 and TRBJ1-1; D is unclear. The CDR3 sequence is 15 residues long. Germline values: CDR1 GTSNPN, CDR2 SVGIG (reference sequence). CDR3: CAWEEPSGRSYEAFF. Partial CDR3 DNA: TGTGCCTGGGAAGAGCCGAGCGGGAGGTCCTACGAG.

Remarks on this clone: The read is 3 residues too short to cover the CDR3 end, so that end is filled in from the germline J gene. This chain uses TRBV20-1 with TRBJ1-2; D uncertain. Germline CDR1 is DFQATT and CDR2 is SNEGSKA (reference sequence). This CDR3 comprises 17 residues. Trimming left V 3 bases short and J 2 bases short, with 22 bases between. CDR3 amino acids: CSARRVDWQEENYGYTF. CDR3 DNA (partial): TGCAGTGCTAGGAGGGTTGATTGGCAGGAAGAAAACTATGGC.

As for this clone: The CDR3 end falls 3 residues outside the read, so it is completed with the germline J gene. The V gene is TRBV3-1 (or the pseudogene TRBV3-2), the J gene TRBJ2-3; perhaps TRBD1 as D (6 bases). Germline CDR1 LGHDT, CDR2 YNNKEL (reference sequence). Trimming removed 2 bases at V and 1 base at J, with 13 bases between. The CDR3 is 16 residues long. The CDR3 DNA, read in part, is TGTGCCAGCAGCCAAATCGGGACAAGCGGCACAGATACG. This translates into CASSQIGTSGTDT. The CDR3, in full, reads CASSQIGTSGTDTQYF.

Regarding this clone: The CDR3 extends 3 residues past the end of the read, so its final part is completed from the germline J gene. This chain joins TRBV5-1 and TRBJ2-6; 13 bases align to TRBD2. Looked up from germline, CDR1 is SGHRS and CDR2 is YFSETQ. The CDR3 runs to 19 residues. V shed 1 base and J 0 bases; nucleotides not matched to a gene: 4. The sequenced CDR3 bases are TGCGCCAGCAGCTTGCCCGGACTAGCGGGGGACTCTGGGGCCAACGTC. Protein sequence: CASSLPGLAGDSGANV. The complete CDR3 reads CASSLPGLAGDSGANVLTF.

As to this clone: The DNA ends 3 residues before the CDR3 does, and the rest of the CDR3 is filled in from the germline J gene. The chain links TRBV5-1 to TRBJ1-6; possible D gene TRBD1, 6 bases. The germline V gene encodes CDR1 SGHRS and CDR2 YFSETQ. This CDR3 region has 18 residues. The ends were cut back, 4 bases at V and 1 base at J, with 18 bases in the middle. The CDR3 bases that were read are TGCGCCAGCAGCGGACACGTACAGGGACAATCCTATAATTCACCC. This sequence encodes CASSGHVQGQSYNSP. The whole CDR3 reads CASSGHVQGQSYNSPLHF.

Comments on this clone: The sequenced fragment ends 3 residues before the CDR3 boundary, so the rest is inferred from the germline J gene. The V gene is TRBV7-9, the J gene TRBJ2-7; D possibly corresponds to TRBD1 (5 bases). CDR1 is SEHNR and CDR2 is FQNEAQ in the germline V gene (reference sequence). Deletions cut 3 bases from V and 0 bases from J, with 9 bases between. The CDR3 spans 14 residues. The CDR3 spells CASSFTQDSYEQYF. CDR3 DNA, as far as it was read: TGTGCCAGCAGCTTTACACAGGACTCCTACGAG.

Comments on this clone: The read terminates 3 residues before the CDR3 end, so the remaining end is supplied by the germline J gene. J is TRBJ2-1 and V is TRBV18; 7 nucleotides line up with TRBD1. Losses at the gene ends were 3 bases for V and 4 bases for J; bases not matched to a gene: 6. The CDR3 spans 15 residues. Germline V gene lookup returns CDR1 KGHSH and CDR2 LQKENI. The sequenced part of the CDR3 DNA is TGTGCCAGCTCACCGGTGACAGGGAATTACAATGAG. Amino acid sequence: CASSPVTGNYNE. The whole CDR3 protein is CASSPVTGNYNEQFF.